This entry lists 28 T cell receptor beta chains sequenced from one sample in a study of shared clonotypes between healthy human individuals. The protocol was immunoSEQ multiplex PCR, while the TCRdb copy is restricted to in-frame clones and leaves out a portion. This table holds about 680,000 clones, approximately 79% found once. The sequenced material came from memory CD4+ T cells sorted from blood. The subset is: CD45RA-negative fraction. All receptors derive from a woman in her twenties or thirties in good health.

This clone was picked up one time. The rearrangement uses TRBV19 and TRBJ2-3, with TRBD2 matching over 10 bases. The CDR3 loop spans 12 amino acids. The V gene's germline CDR1 is LNHDA and CDR2 SQIVND (reference sequence). Trimming cost V 10 bases and J 9 bases; bases outside gene matches: 7. The CDR3 loop reads CATSGSARTQYF. As DNA, the CDR3 is TGTGCCACTAGCGGGAGTGCGAGGACGCAGTATTTT.

The CDR3 region is CAWSVPSRAAYEQYF. The DNA for the CDR3 is TGTGCCTGGAGTGTACCCTCCAGGGCCGCCTACGAGCAGTACTTC. V and J are TRBV30 and TRBJ2-7, with a possible D match to TRBD1 (5 bases). Germline-derived CDR1 and CDR2 are GTSNPN and SVGIG (reference sequence). V lost 0 bases and J lost 2, with 14 bases in between. This CDR3 region has 15 residues.

This chain connects TRBV28 to TRBJ2-7, with TRBD2 matching over 11 bases. The germline V gene has CDR1 MDHEN and CDR2 SYDVKM. The CDR3 runs 14 residues. Losses at the gene ends were 6 bases for V and 8 bases for J; bases not matched to a gene: 9. The DNA for the CDR3 is TGTGCCAGCAGATATAGCGGGAGGGCCTTACAGCAGTACTTC. Protein: CASRYSGRALQQYF.

This clone was observed a handful of times. This chain links TRBV7-9 with TRBJ2-5; 9 nucleotides line up with TRBD1. The V segment lost 5 bases and the J segment 5 bases; nucleotides outside the gene matches: 9. This CDR3 is built from 15 residues. Germline CDR1 and CDR2: SEHNR and FQNEAQ (reference sequence). CDR3 in DNA: TGTGCCAGCAGCAAGGGACAGGACAGGGGTGAGACCCAGTACTTC. Translating gives CASSKGQDRGETQYF.

This clone is a singleton in its sample. V usage is TRBV5-1 and J usage is TRBJ2-2, with D possibly being TRBD2 (6 bases). The CDR3 totals 15 residues. Deletions cut 1 base from V and 2 bases from J, with 9 bases between. CDR1 is SGHRS, CDR2 YFSETQ, per germline. The DNA for the CDR3 is TGCGCCAGCAGCTTGCTAGCGCCTAACACCGGGGAGCTGTTTTTT. Translation: CASSLLAPNTGELFF.

The chain joins TRBV4-1 to TRBJ2-4; D perhaps matches TRBD1 (6 bases). The CDR3 contains 16 residues. Germline V gene lookup returns CDR1 MGHRA and CDR2 YSYEKL. V lost 2 bases and J 0 bases, leaving 11 bases between the germline ends. The CDR3 DNA reads as TGCGCCAGCAGCCAAACCCCGGACAGAGCCAAAAACATTCAGTACTTC. Residues: CASSQTPDRAKNIQYF.

With respect to this clone: This specimen includes other DNA sequences encoding the same CDR3. The chain links TRBV28 to TRBJ2-2; the match to TRBD1 covers 8 bases. Germline V gives CDR1 MDHEN, CDR2 SYDVKM. This CDR3 has 15 amino acids. V gave up 6 bases and J gave up 5 bases; unmatched junction bases: 8. CDR3 sequence: CASRGQGARTGELFF. Written as DNA, the CDR3 is TGTGCCAGCAGGGGGCAGGGGGCGCGGACCGGGGAGCTGTTTTTT. Full variable domain (remainder filled in from reference TRBV28 and TRBJ2-2): DVKVTQSSRYLVKRTGEKVFLECVQDMDHENMFWYRQDPGLGLRLIYFSYDVKMKEKGDIPEGYSVSREKKERFSLILESASTNQTSMYLCASRGQGARTGELFFGEGSRLTVL.

The chain couples TRBV4-1 to TRBJ2-7; D possibly corresponds to TRBD1 (6 bases). This CDR3 is 13 amino acids long. Germline lookup yields CDR1 MGHRA and CDR2 YSYEKL. V was pared by 4 bases and J by 3 bases, with 10 bases between. The CDR3 DNA is TGCGCCAGCAGCCCCTGGACAGACTACGAGCAGTACTTC. Its translation: CASSPWTDYEQYF.

V and J are TRBV18 and TRBJ1-5; 7 positions agree with TRBD1. CDR1 and CDR2 from the germline V gene are KGHSH and LQKENI. The V segment lost 5 bases and the J segment 9 bases; nucleotides outside the gene matches: 7. The CDR3 runs 13 residues. As DNA, the CDR3 is TGTGCCAGCTCAGACAGGGAGGAGTCGCCCCAGCATTTT. Residues: CASSDREESPQHF.

This clone was detected a few times. The CDR3 loop is CASSPLSISYEQYF. For the CDR3, the DNA is TGTGCCAGCAGCCCCCTTTCCATTTCCTACGAGCAGTACTTC. The chain uses TRBV7-9 and TRBJ2-7, with D unresolved. The length of the CDR3 is 14 residues. V lost 5 bases and J lost 1, with 12 bases in between. Germline CDR1 SEHNR, CDR2 FQNEAQ (reference sequence).

This rearrangement joins TRBV4-2 to TRBJ2-7, with 12 bases matching TRBD2. CDR1 is LGHNA, CDR2 YNFKEQ, per germline. V trimming: 5 bases; J trimming: 3 bases; junction bases outside the gene matches: 8. The CDR3 consists of 16 residues. The CDR3 is CASSLRGLAGIYEQYF. Written as DNA, the CDR3 is TGTGCCAGCAGCTTGAGAGGACTAGCGGGAATCTACGAGCAGTACTTC.

With respect to this clone: This may come from a read error, since a much larger clone is one base off. The chain couples TRBV28 to TRBJ1-2, with 11 bases aligning to TRBD1. The CDR3 has 15 residues. V lost 5 bases and J lost 2; bases outside the gene matches: 4. CDR1 is MDHEN and CDR2 is SYDVKM in the germline V gene. The DNA for the CDR3 is TGTGCCAGCAGTCGGACAGGGGGCTTAAACTATGGCTACACCTTC. This sequence encodes CASSRTGGLNYGYTF.

Note on this clone: Since a much larger clone is just one base distant, this may be a read error. The chain employs TRBV9 and TRBJ2-2; D is ambiguous. Per the germline V gene, CDR1 is SGDLS and CDR2 is YYNGEE. This CDR3 comprises 12 residues. V was cut by 4 bases and J by 3 bases, with 4 bases left in between. The CDR3 nucleotides are TGTGCCAGCAGCCTGGACACCGGGGAGCTGTTTTTT. Its protein is CASSLDTGELFF. The variable domain in full, completed from reference TRBV9 and TRBJ2-2, reads DSGVTQTPKHLITATGQRVTLRCSPRSGDLSVYWYQQSLDQGLQFLIQYYNGEERAKGNILERFSAQQFPDLHSELNLSSLELGDSALYFCASSLDTGELFFGEGSRLTVL.

The V and J genes are TRBV2 and TRBJ2-5, with unresolved D. This CDR3 region has 15 residues. Deletions cut 4 bases from V and 5 bases from J, with 17 bases between. The germline CDR1 and CDR2 sequences are SNHLY and FYNNEI. CDR3 in DNA: TGTGCCAGCAGTGTCTCACCAGAGTCGGTGGAGACCCAGTACTTC. It yields the protein CASSVSPESVETQYF.

J is TRBJ1-3 and V is TRBV5-1; D not certain. Germline values: CDR1 SGHRS, CDR2 YFSETQ. V was clipped by 0 bases and J by 1 base, with 11 bases between them. The CDR3 consists of 16 residues. CDR3 DNA: TGCGCCAGCAGCTTGGATCTAACAGTTTCTGGAAACACCATATATTTT. Protein product: CASSLDLTVSGNTIYF.

This chain joins TRBV28 and TRBJ1-1; D unresolved. This CDR3 region has 13 residues. Trimming removed 3 bases at V and 7 bases at J, with 12 bases between. From germline, CDR1 is MDHEN and CDR2 SYDVKM. The CDR3 here is CASSFEALREAFF. The CDR3 nucleotides are TGTGCCAGCAGTTTCGAGGCGCTACGTGAAGCTTTCTTT.

The genes are TRBV28 and TRBJ1-5; D not resolved. Germline V gives CDR1 MDHEN, CDR2 SYDVKM. The CDR3 sequence is 14 residues long. Trimming pared 2 bases from V and 7 bases from J, leaving 12 bases between. The DNA of the CDR3 is TGTGCCAGCAGTTTAAAGGGTCCTGGGCAGCCCCAGCATTTT. The encoded protein is CASSLKGPGQPQHF. The full variable domain, rest sourced from reference TRBV28 and TRBJ1-5, is DVKVTQSSRYLVKRTGEKVFLECVQDMDHENMFWYRQDPGLGLRLIYFSYDVKMKEKGDIPEGYSVSREKKERFSLILESASTNQTSMYLCASSLKGPGQPQHFGDGTRLSIL.

The chain links TRBV28 to TRBJ2-3; 14 bases are shared with TRBD2. This CDR3 contains 17 residues. Germline CDR1 reads MDHEN; CDR2 reads SYDVKM. V lost 6 bases, J lost 2 bases, and 7 bases stayed unmatched. The CDR3 sequence is CASSPRLAGGITDTQYF. The CDR3 DNA sequence: TGTGCCAGCAGCCCTCGACTAGCGGGAGGGATCACAGATACGCAGTATTTT.

This clone was observed once. This chain connects TRBV14 to TRBJ2-1; D is uncertain. There are 16 residues in the CDR3. V was shortened by 6 bases and J by 0 bases, with 15 bases between the two germline ends. Germline lookup yields CDR1 SGHDN and CDR2 FVKESK. CDR3 in amino acids: CASSRLVPSSYNEQFF. The CDR3 coding sequence is TGTGCCAGCAGTCGACTGGTCCCGAGCTCCTACAATGAGCAGTTCTTC.

This chain connects TRBV28 to TRBJ2-5; maybe TRBD2 (5 bases). The CDR3 has 14 amino acids. The germline CDR1 and CDR2 sequences are MDHEN and SYDVKM. The V gene lost 4 bases and the J gene lost 1 base, with 10 bases spanning the gap. CDR3 coding DNA: TGTGCCAGCAGTTGGGAGTGGGGCCAAGAGACCCAGTACTTC. As protein: CASSWEWGQETQYF.

The chain couples TRBV7-2 to TRBJ1-1; no reliable D call. Trimming stripped 2 bases from V and 1 base from J, with 8 bases between. The length of the CDR3 is 14 residues. Germline-derived CDR1 and CDR2 are SGHTA and FQGNSA. The DNA of the CDR3 is TGTGCCAGCAGCTTAACGTTATCGAACACTGAAGCTTTCTTT. Translating it yields CASSLTLSNTEAFF. The full variable domain, its missing parts supplied by reference TRBV7-2 and TRBJ1-1, is GAGVSQSPSNKVTEKGKDVELRCDPISGHTALYWYRQSLGQGLEFLIYFQGNSAPDKSGLPSDRFSAERTGGSVSTLTIQRTQQEDSAVYLCASSLTLSNTEAFFGQGTRLTVV.

This clone was observed a handful of times. The chain has TRBV7-9 and TRBJ2-7; TRBD2 matches 8 bases. The CDR3 has 13 residues. The junction had 3 bases not matched to a gene; V was cut back by 5 bases and J by 3 bases. CDR1 is SEHNR and CDR2 is FQNEAQ in the germline V gene (reference sequence). This CDR3 is CASSPSGSYEQYF. The CDR3 DNA sequence: TGTGCCAGCAGCCCCAGCGGGAGCTACGAGCAGTACTTC.

This rearrangement joins TRBV14 to TRBJ2-5, with 9 nucleotides matching TRBD1. Matching the DNA end better, TRBJ2-7 makes the J call doubtful. The CDR3 is 15 residues long. Germline-derived CDR1 and CDR2 are SGHDN and FVKESK. The CDR3 here is CASSRSKGQGYEQYF. DNA of the CDR3: TGTGCCAGCAGTCGAAGCAAAGGACAGGGGTACGAGCAGTACTTC.

The rearrangement uses TRBV10-2 and TRBJ2-3; a weak D match, TRBD2 (6 bases). CDR1 is WSHSY, CDR2 SAAADI, per germline. Trimming cost V 2 bases and J 1 base, with 13 bases left between them. The CDR3 runs 16 residues. The CDR3 loop reads CASSERRRAGTDTQYF. CDR3 in DNA: TGCGCCAGCAGTGAGAGGCGGAGGGCAGGCACAGATACGCAGTATTTT.

The rearrangement joins TRBV4-1 to TRBJ2-7; D could derive from TRBD1 or TRBD2 (6 bases each). The CDR3 contains 14 residues. Germline V lookup: CDR1 MGHRA, CDR2 YSYEKL. V lost 0 bases and J 5 bases, leaving 11 bases between the germline ends. This CDR3 is CASSQEIGGNEQYF. CDR3 nucleotide sequence: TGCGCCAGCAGCCAAGAAATAGGGGGGAACGAGCAGTACTTC.

The chain carries TRBV2 and TRBJ2-1; D may be TRBD2 (5 bases). This CDR3 has 13 amino acids. Germline CDR1 SNHLY, CDR2 FYNNEI. Trimming cost V 6 bases and J 2 bases, with 8 bases left between them. The CDR3 region is CASRRETYNEQFF. CDR3 coding DNA: TGTGCCAGCAGGAGGGAAACCTACAATGAGCAGTTCTTC. The whole variable domain, remainder taken from reference TRBV2 and TRBJ2-1, is EPEVTQTPSHQVTQMGQEVILRCVPISNHLYFYWYRQILGQKVEFLVSFYNNEISEKSEIFDDQFSVERPDGSNFTLKIRSTKLEDSAMYFCASRRETYNEQFFGPGTRLTVL.

This clone showed up just a few times. This sequence joins TRBV18 and TRBJ2-2; D ambiguous. V lost 3 bases and J 1 base, leaving 12 bases between the germline ends. This CDR3 comprises 16 residues. Germline CDR1 and CDR2: KGHSH and LQKENI. The CDR3 loop reads CASSPIGRQNTGELFF. CDR3 bases: TGTGCCAGCTCACCCATCGGACGTCAGAACACCGGGGAGCTGTTTTTT. Supplemented by reference TRBV18 and TRBJ2-2, the full variable domain reads NAGVMQNPRHLVRRRGQEARLRCSPMKGHSHVYWYRQLPEEGLKFMVYLQKENIIDESGMPKERFSAEFPKEGPSILRIQQVVRGDSAAYFCASSPIGRQNTGELFFGEGSRLTVL.

The chain combines TRBV2 with TRBJ1-5; D not certain. Germline values: CDR1 SNHLY, CDR2 FYNNEI. CDR3 length: 15 amino acids. Trimming pared 11 bases from V and 2 bases from J, leaving 19 bases between. Here the CDR3 reads CAVGGRTSGNQPQHF. The CDR3 bases are TGTGCCGTAGGAGGGCGAACATCGGGCAATCAGCCCCAGCATTTT.